These T cell receptor beta chains were read from a single sample in a study of Ad26.COV2.S vaccination and SARS-CoV-2 variants. The data were produced by immunoSEQ multiplex PCR, yet TCRdb's version contains in-frame clones alone and is incomplete. The data contain 300,000 to 350,000 clones, around four fifths of them singletons. The sequences come from peripheral blood, collected in a trial of Ad26.COV2.S vaccine versus placebo. The source of these receptors is a person between 18 and 60 years old who received the Ad26.COV2.S COVID-19 vaccine or a placebo. Each CDR3 is given with its conserved first and last residue. Each record gives: J gene, D gene, V gene, CDR3 length, clone size, CDR3 DNA, CDR3 protein. A D gene is named only where the DNA matches it firmly. Clone size is not always given. Where it is, it says once, few, many or a class for expanded clones.

j_gene: TRBJ1-1; d_gene: NA; v_gene: TRBV21-1; len: 12; abundance: NA; CDR3nt: TGTGCCAGCAGCAAAGGAAGGGGATGCGCTTTCTTT; CDR3aa: CASSKGRGCAFF
j_gene: TRBJ1-5; d_gene: NA; v_gene: TRBV6-5; len: 15; abundance: NA; CDR3nt: TGTGCCAGCAGTCCGCGGGGTACAGTCAATCAGCCCCAGCATTTT; CDR3aa: CASSPRGTVNQPQHF
j_gene: TRBJ1-1; d_gene: NA; v_gene: TRBV7-9; len: 15; abundance: NA; CDR3nt: TGTGCCAGCAGCCCCCCGGAGACGGCGTTATTAGAAGCTTTCTTT; CDR3aa: CASSPPETALLEAFF
j_gene: TRBJ2-7; d_gene: NA; v_gene: TRBV24-1; len: 13; abundance: NA; CDR3nt: TGTGCCACCAGTGACACGAAGGGCTACGAGCAGTACTTC; CDR3aa: CATSDTKGYEQYF
j_gene: TRBJ1-2; d_gene: TRBD1; v_gene: TRBV4-2; len: 14; abundance: few; CDR3nt: TGTGCCAGCAGCCAGGACCGGACAGGGACCGGCTACACCTTC; CDR3aa: CASSQDRTGTGYTF
j_gene: TRBJ2-7; d_gene: NA; v_gene: TRBV5-1; len: 15; abundance: NA; CDR3nt: TGCGCCAGCAGCTTGGAACCCGGGGATTTGTACGAGCAGTACTTC; CDR3aa: CASSLEPGDLYEQYF
j_gene: TRBJ1-1; d_gene: TRBD1; v_gene: TRBV11-3; len: 13; abundance: NA; CDR3nt: TGTGCCAGCAGCCCTGCCAGGGGGACTGAAGCTTTCTTT; CDR3aa: CASSPARGTEAFF
j_gene: TRBJ2-5; d_gene: TRBD2; v_gene: TRBV2; len: 11; abundance: NA; CDR3nt: TGTGCCAGCGGGGGGGGAGAGACCCAGTACTTC; CDR3aa: CASGGGETQYF
j_gene: TRBJ1-2; d_gene: TRBD1; v_gene: TRBV2; len: 15; abundance: few; CDR3nt: TGTGCCAGCAGGAAGGGGACAGGGGTTAACTATGGCTACACCTTC; CDR3aa: CASRKGTGVNYGYTF
j_gene: TRBJ1-2; d_gene: NA; v_gene: TRBV10-3; len: 12; abundance: NA; CDR3nt: TGTGCCATCAGGGCCGTTAACTATGGCTACACCTTC; CDR3aa: CAIRAVNYGYTF
j_gene: TRBJ2-2; d_gene: TRBD1; v_gene: TRBV7-3; len: 14; abundance: NA; CDR3nt: TGTGCCAGCAGCCCCGGGACAGGGGCCGGGGAGCTGTTTTTT; CDR3aa: CASSPGTGAGELFF
j_gene: TRBJ1-1; d_gene: NA; v_gene: TRBV5-8; len: 15; abundance: once; CDR3nt: TGTGCCAGCAGCTTGGGCGTGGGAAGGGACACTGAAGCTTTCTTT; CDR3aa: CASSLGVGRDTEAFF
j_gene: TRBJ1-6; d_gene: TRBD1; v_gene: TRBV5-1; len: 14; abundance: NA; CDR3nt: TGCGCCAGCAGCTTAGGACAGGGGGACTCACCCCTCCACTTT; CDR3aa: CASSLGQGDSPLHF
j_gene: TRBJ2-1; d_gene: NA; v_gene: TRBV29-1; len: 11; abundance: many; CDR3nt: TGCAGCGTTGGTGTAGCGATGAGGCAGTTCTTC; CDR3aa: CSVGVAMRQFF
j_gene: TRBJ2-3; d_gene: NA; v_gene: TRBV5-1; len: 15; abundance: NA; CDR3nt: TGCGCCAGCAGCTTGGGAGCCTTAGGTCCAGATACGCAGTATTTT; CDR3aa: CASSLGALGPDTQYF
j_gene: TRBJ1-2; d_gene: NA; v_gene: TRBV2; len: 13; abundance: NA; CDR3nt: TGTGCCAGCCCTAATCCGGGGGCCCGTGGCTACACCTTC; CDR3aa: CASPNPGARGYTF
j_gene: TRBJ1-2; d_gene: TRBD1; v_gene: TRBV6-5; len: 13; abundance: NA; CDR3nt: TGTGCCAGCAGACGGGACAGACTCTATGGCTACACCTTC; CDR3aa: CASRRDRLYGYTF
j_gene: TRBJ1-2; d_gene: TRBD1; v_gene: TRBV12-3/TRBV12-4; len: 13; abundance: NA; CDR3nt: TGTGCCAGCAGTGCCAGGGGGCTTTATGGCTACACCTTC; CDR3aa: CASSARGLYGYTF
j_gene: TRBJ1-2; d_gene: NA; v_gene: TRBV18; len: 14; abundance: NA; CDR3nt: TGTGCCAGCTCACCGGGGACGGAGAACTATGGCTACACCTTC; CDR3aa: CASSPGTENYGYTF
j_gene: TRBJ1-4; d_gene: NA; v_gene: TRBV2; len: 12; abundance: NA; CDR3nt: TGTGCCAGCAGTGAAGGGGGAGGAAAACTGTTTTTT; CDR3aa: CASSEGGGKLFF
j_gene: TRBJ1-2; d_gene: TRBD1; v_gene: TRBV6-6; len: 15; abundance: NA; CDR3nt: TGTGCCAGCAGGCCCCTAACAGGGGAGTACTATGGCTACACCTTC; CDR3aa: CASRPLTGEYYGYTF
j_gene: TRBJ2-7; d_gene: NA; v_gene: TRBV2; len: 11; abundance: NA; CDR3nt: TGTGCCAGCAGTGAGACTCTCGAGCAGTACTTC; CDR3aa: CASSETLEQYF
j_gene: TRBJ1-5; d_gene: NA; v_gene: TRBV6-6; len: 16; abundance: NA; CDR3nt: TGTGCCAGCAGTTACTCGTTACAGGGAAGCAATCAGCCCCAGCATTTT; CDR3aa: CASSYSLQGSNQPQHF
j_gene: TRBJ1-1; d_gene: TRBD1; v_gene: TRBV10-3; len: 14; abundance: few; CDR3nt: TGTGCCATCAGCTCCGGGACAGGGGGCCTTGAAGCTTTCTTT; CDR3aa: CAISSGTGGLEAFF
j_gene: TRBJ2-3; d_gene: TRBD2; v_gene: TRBV6-4; len: 16; abundance: many; CDR3nt: TGTGCCAGCAGTGACTCTGCTAGCGGGGGGGCAGATACGCAGTATTTT; CDR3aa: CASSDSASGGADTQYF
j_gene: TRBJ2-5; d_gene: TRBD1; v_gene: TRBV5-1; len: 17; abundance: NA; CDR3nt: TGCGCCAGCAGCTTGGGACCTCTACAGGGGTTTCAAGAGACCCAGTACTTC; CDR3aa: CASSLGPLQGFQETQYF
j_gene: TRBJ2-3; d_gene: TRBD1; v_gene: TRBV24-1; len: 15; abundance: NA; CDR3nt: TGTGCCACTAATACCGGGACAGGGGCCACAGATACGCAGTATTTT; CDR3aa: CATNTGTGATDTQYF
j_gene: TRBJ2-5; d_gene: TRBD2; v_gene: TRBV28; len: 15; abundance: NA; CDR3nt: TGTGCCAGCAGTAGACTAGCGGGGACGGGGGAGACCCAGTACTTC; CDR3aa: CASSRLAGTGETQYF
j_gene: TRBJ1-5; d_gene: TRBD1; v_gene: TRBV7-6; len: 15; abundance: NA; CDR3nt: TGTGCCAGCAGCTCAAACAGGGGGCCCAATCAGCCCCAGCATTTT; CDR3aa: CASSSNRGPNQPQHF
j_gene: TRBJ2-6; d_gene: NA; v_gene: TRBV19; len: 16; abundance: NA; CDR3nt: TGTGCCAGTACTCACAATAGGGACTCTGGGGCCAACGTCCTGACTTTC; CDR3aa: CASTHNRDSGANVLTF
j_gene: TRBJ2-3; d_gene: TRBD1; v_gene: TRBV2; len: 19; abundance: NA; CDR3nt: TGTGCCAGCAGGGCCATAGACAGGGGGAGGGGTTTTAGCACAGATACGCAGTATTTT; CDR3aa: CASRAIDRGRGFSTDTQYF
j_gene: TRBJ1-2; d_gene: TRBD1; v_gene: TRBV3-1/TRBV3-2; len: 16; abundance: few; CDR3nt: TGTGCCAGCAGCCAAGTCGGGACAGACTTTAGCTATGGCTACACCTTC; CDR3aa: CASSQVGTDFSYGYTF
j_gene: TRBJ2-1; d_gene: TRBD2; v_gene: TRBV18; len: 19; abundance: NA; CDR3nt: TGTGCCAGCTCACCAGCCCAGGTCGGAGCGGGGGGGCAGGGCAATGAGCAGTTCTTC; CDR3aa: CASSPAQVGAGGQGNEQFF
j_gene: TRBJ2-2; d_gene: TRBD1; v_gene: TRBV10-1; len: 16; abundance: few; CDR3nt: TGCGCCAGCACCAGACAGGGGTCCACGAACACCGGGGAGCTGTTTTTT; CDR3aa: CASTRQGSTNTGELFF
j_gene: TRBJ1-2; d_gene: NA; v_gene: TRBV28; len: 16; abundance: NA; CDR3nt: TGTGCCAGCACTTCTCCCTCCTCGGACTCAAACTATGGCTACACCTTC; CDR3aa: CASTSPSSDSNYGYTF
j_gene: TRBJ1-1; d_gene: NA; v_gene: TRBV5-8; len: 15; abundance: NA; CDR3nt: TGTGCCAGCAGCCCCCGGGACCGGGGGGGCACTGAAGCTTTCTTT; CDR3aa: CASSPRDRGGTEAFF
j_gene: TRBJ1-1; d_gene: TRBD1; v_gene: TRBV28; len: 15; abundance: once; CDR3nt: TGTGCCAGCAGCCTAGGACAGGCCGGGGTGGCTGAAGCTTTCTTT; CDR3aa: CASSLGQAGVAEAFF
j_gene: TRBJ2-3; d_gene: TRBD2; v_gene: TRBV7-2; len: 18; abundance: NA; CDR3nt: TGTGCCAGCAGCCGCCGAGGGGGGCTAGCGGGCCGTACAGATACGCAGTATTTT; CDR3aa: CASSRRGGLAGRTDTQYF
j_gene: TRBJ2-1; d_gene: TRBD2; v_gene: TRBV12-5; len: 16; abundance: NA; CDR3nt: TGTGCTAGTGGTTTCCCCGGACTAGCGGGGGTCAGTGAGCAGTTCTTC; CDR3aa: CASGFPGLAGVSEQFF
j_gene: TRBJ2-3; d_gene: NA; v_gene: TRBV5-1; len: 14; abundance: NA; CDR3nt: TGCGCCAGCAGCTTGGAGCACGACACAGATACGCAGTATTTT; CDR3aa: CASSLEHDTDTQYF
j_gene: TRBJ1-1; d_gene: TRBD1; v_gene: TRBV7-6; len: 18; abundance: NA; CDR3nt: TGTGCCAGCAGCCGCCTAACAGGGGGCGGTTTTGGAGACACTGAAGCTTTCTTT; CDR3aa: CASSRLTGGGFGDTEAFF
j_gene: TRBJ1-5; d_gene: NA; v_gene: TRBV18; len: 14; abundance: few; CDR3nt: TGTGCCAGCTCACCATCGGGACTACACGCCAGCCAGCATTTT; CDR3aa: CASSPSGLHASQHF
j_gene: TRBJ1-1; d_gene: NA; v_gene: TRBV11-3; len: 13; abundance: NA; CDR3nt: TGTGCCAGCAGCTTTCAGGTGAACACTGAAGCTTTCTTT; CDR3aa: CASSFQVNTEAFF
j_gene: TRBJ1-1; d_gene: NA; v_gene: TRBV12-3/TRBV12-4; len: 12; abundance: NA; CDR3nt: TGTGCCAGCAGCCTTTGGTGGCCTGAAGCTTTCTTT; CDR3aa: CASSLWWPEAFF
j_gene: TRBJ1-6; d_gene: NA; v_gene: TRBV5-4; len: 14; abundance: many; CDR3nt: TGTGCCAGCAGCTTAGCAGGGACTTACTCACCCCTCCACTTT; CDR3aa: CASSLAGTYSPLHF
j_gene: TRBJ1-5; d_gene: NA; v_gene: TRBV11-3; len: 16; abundance: NA; CDR3nt: TGTGCCAGCAGCCCTGGGGGGCAGGGAGCCAATCAGCCCCAGCATTTT; CDR3aa: CASSPGGQGANQPQHF
j_gene: TRBJ2-5; d_gene: TRBD2; v_gene: TRBV3-1/TRBV3-2; len: 12; abundance: NA; CDR3nt: TGTGCCAGCAGGCTCGGGGGGGAGACCCAGTACTTC; CDR3aa: CASRLGGETQYF
j_gene: TRBJ2-3; d_gene: NA; v_gene: TRBV15; len: 15; abundance: few; CDR3nt: TGTGCCACCACCCTCTCAGGACAGTCCACAGATACGCAGTATTTT; CDR3aa: CATTLSGQSTDTQYF
j_gene: TRBJ2-3; d_gene: NA; v_gene: TRBV9; len: 12; abundance: many; CDR3nt: TGTGCCAGCATTCTGCGAGCAGATACGCAGTATTTT; CDR3aa: CASILRADTQYF
j_gene: TRBJ2-1; d_gene: NA; v_gene: TRBV5-1; len: 13; abundance: NA; CDR3nt: TGCGCCAGCAGCGACATCTTGGCTGATGAGCAGTTCTTC; CDR3aa: CASSDILADEQFF
j_gene: TRBJ2-3; d_gene: NA; v_gene: TRBV9; len: 14; abundance: NA; CDR3nt: TGTGCCAGCAGCCGTCGCCGGGGCACAGATACGCAGTATTTT; CDR3aa: CASSRRRGTDTQYF
j_gene: TRBJ2-6; d_gene: NA; v_gene: TRBV15; len: 17; abundance: NA; CDR3nt: TGTGCCACCAGCAGACAAGTATATAGCTCTGGGGCCAACGTCCTGACTTTC; CDR3aa: CATSRQVYSSGANVLTF
j_gene: TRBJ2-2; d_gene: TRBD1; v_gene: TRBV5-1; len: 16; abundance: few; CDR3nt: TGCGCCAGCAGCCCTGGGACAGGGGTTAACACCGGGGAGCTGTTTTTT; CDR3aa: CASSPGTGVNTGELFF
j_gene: TRBJ2-7; d_gene: TRBD1; v_gene: TRBV6-5; len: 15; abundance: NA; CDR3nt: TGTGCCAGCAGTTACTCGGGACAGGGCCCCGGCGAGCAGTACTTC; CDR3aa: CASSYSGQGPGEQYF